A selection of T cell receptor beta chains follows, all from one sample in a study of blood T cells in healthy people across ages. TCRdb used MiXCR to reprocess the 5' RACE reads, holding one entry per CDR3 protein. The table shows 850,000 to 1,300,000 distinct CDR3 sequences, with under 45% occurring only once. Sequencing input: blood. Receptors originate from a woman in her fifties or sixties in good health. The CDR3 runs from the conserved cysteine through the conserved F or W. D genes are given only for firm matches. Size tells how often a clone was seen (once, few, many) or the class of an expanded clone, and some rows leave it out.

>TRBD2|.|TRBJ2-5|TRBV2
TGTGCCAGCAGTAACTCGGGACTATGGCAAGAGACCCAGTACTTC
CASSNSGLWQETQYF
>TRBD2|many|TRBJ2-5|TRBV12-3/TRBV12-4
TGTGCCAGCAGTTTAATGCGGGAGGGAGAGACCCAGTACTTC
CASSLMREGETQYF
>.|.|TRBJ1-4|TRBV9
TGTGCCAGCAGCGTAGATGGAAGGGGAGCTAATGAAAAACTGTTTTTT
CASSVDGRGANEKLFF
>TRBD2|.|TRBJ2-5|TRBV10-2
TGCGCCAGCAGGAGTAGCGGGACCCAAGAGACCCAGTACTTC
CASRSSGTQETQYF
>TRBD1|.|TRBJ1-2|TRBV6-6
TGTGCCAGCAGCGATATAAACAGGGGGAGGTATGGCTACACCTTC
CASSDINRGRYGYTF
>TRBD2|.|TRBJ2-1|TRBV6-5
TGTGCCAGCAGTTACTCAACTCGAGGACTAGCGGGAGGTGATGAGCAGTTCTTC
CASSYSTRGLAGGDEQFF
>TRBD1|few|TRBJ2-7|TRBV27
TGTGCCAGCAGTTTCAGGGGGTCCGCCACCTACGAGCAGTACTTC
CASSFRGSATYEQYF
>.|.|TRBJ1-1|TRBV6-4
TGTGCCAGCAGTGCTCTAGCCGGGACAATTAACACTGAAGCTTTCTTT
CASSALAGTINTEAFF
>TRBD1|many|TRBJ2-7|TRBV18
TGTGCCAGCTCACCCGCCGGGACAGGGGACGAGCAGTACTTC
CASSPAGTGDEQYF
>.|.|TRBJ2-3|TRBV6-5
TGTGCCAGCAGAGATATCACAGATACGCAGTATTTT
CASRDITDTQYF
>.|many|TRBJ2-1|TRBV2
TGTGCCAGCAGAGATAGTAGCGGAACTTACAATGAGCAGTTCTTC
CASRDSSGTYNEQFF
>TRBD1|.|TRBJ1-5|TRBV20-1
TGCAGTGCTAGCCCGGGACAGGGGGCCCATCAGCCCCAGCATTTT
CSASPGQGAHQPQHF
>.|few|TRBJ2-7|TRBV5-1
TGCGCCAGCAGCTCGGGTGGGGAACTGATTTCCTACGAGCAGTACTTC
CASSSGGELISYEQYF
>.|few|TRBJ2-1|TRBV6-5
TGTGCCAGCGGGGAGCTTTCCTACAATGAGCAGTTCTTC
CASGELSYNEQFF
>.|.|TRBJ2-7|TRBV9
TGTGCCAGCAGCGTAGGTCTGGGGGGATCATACGAGCAGTACTTC
CASSVGLGGSYEQYF
>TRBD2|few|TRBJ2-7|TRBV28
TGTGCCAGCACTTTGGGGACTAGCGTTTCCTACGAGCAGTACTTC
CASTLGTSVSYEQYF
>.|.|TRBJ2-7|TRBV29-1
TGCAGCGCCGGACGGAACTCCTACGAGCAGTACTTC
CSAGRNSYEQYF
>TRBD2|few|TRBJ2-7|TRBV6-2/TRBV6-3
TGTGCCAGCAGTGTACTAGCGGGAGGCTCCTACGAGCAGTACTTC
CASSVLAGGSYEQYF
>TRBD1|.|TRBJ2-5|TRBV3-1
TGCGCCAGCAGCCAAGGGACAGGCAAACAAGAGACCCAGTACTTC
CASSQGTGKQETQYF
>TRBD2|.|TRBJ2-1|TRBV5-1
TGCGCCAGCAGCCATACTAGCGGGACCAACAATGAGCAGTTCTTC
CASSHTSGTNNEQFF
>TRBD2|few|TRBJ2-1|TRBV10-2
TGCGCCAGCAGTATCAAAGGGACTAGCGGTTACAATGAGCAGTTCTTC
CASSIKGTSGYNEQFF
>TRBD1|.|TRBJ2-3|TRBV6-6
TGTGCCAGCAGTTACAGGGGGACAGCTTCCACAGATACGCAGTATTTT
CASSYRGTASTDTQYF
>TRBD1|.|TRBJ2-5|TRBV18
TGTGCCAGCTCACCAGAGGGGACAGTCCAAGAGACCCAGTACTTC
CASSPEGTVQETQYF
>.|few|TRBJ2-7|TRBV28
TGTGCCAGCAGTTTCGGGGTAAGAGTTTCGAACTACGAGCAGTACTTC
CASSFGVRVSNYEQYF
>TRBD2|few|TRBJ2-1|TRBV5-1
TGCGCCAGCAGCCCGACTAGCGGGAGTGCCTACAATGAGCAGTTCTTC
CASSPTSGSAYNEQFF
>TRBD2|few|TRBJ2-7|TRBV27
TGTGCCAGCAGTTCCTACCCAAGCGGGAGGGTCCCTTACTACGAGCAGTACTTC
CASSSYPSGRVPYYEQYF
>TRBD1|many|TRBJ2-5|TRBV5-1
TGCGCCAGCAGCCCGGGACAGGGTGAAGAGACCCAGTACTTC
CASSPGQGEETQYF
>.|few|TRBJ1-1|TRBV6-6
TGTGCCAGCAGATTAGACAGGAACACTGAAGCTTTCTTT
CASRLDRNTEAFF
>TRBD2|once|TRBJ2-7|TRBV14
TGTGCCAGCAGCCGAACTAGCGGGAGTGGAGACGAGCAGTACTTC
CASSRTSGSGDEQYF
>TRBD2|few|TRBJ2-7|TRBV10-3
TGTGCCATCAGTGATGAACTAGCGGTCTCCTACGAGCAGTACTTC
CAISDELAVSYEQYF
>.|.|TRBJ2-7|TRBV24-1
TGTGCCACCAGTGATTTTGAAAGGAGCTACGAGCAGTACTTC
CATSDFERSYEQYF
>TRBD2|few|TRBJ2-7|TRBV6-2/TRBV6-3
TGTGCCAGCATCCCGGGACTAGCGAGCTCCTACGAGCAGTACTTC
CASIPGLASSYEQYF